The 25 T cell receptor beta chains below all came from one sample that was sequenced in a study of spatial heterogeneity in lung cancer. Study conclusions and caveats: It was found that expanded intratumoral alpha and beta TCR counts tracked tumor mutation counts.

TCRdb re-analysed the 5' RACE reads in MiXCR, keeping a single row per CDR3 protein. The sample holds 17,000 or so distinct CDR3 sequences, under 7% seen once. Time point: sample taken at primary tumor resection. Their antigens are not known. Sequenced material: lung tumor tissue, taken at surgery. These receptors came from a female donor with early-stage non-small cell lung cancer.

V usage is TRBV10-3 and J usage is TRBJ2-3, with TRBD1 matching over 8 bases. With 4 bases clipped from V and 6 bases from J, the junction kept 9 bases outside the gene matches. This CDR3 contains 15 residues. Germline CDR1 reads ENHRY; CDR2 reads SYGVKD. CDR3 amino acids: CAISGSGGLSDTQYF. CDR3 DNA: TGTGCCATCAGTGGATCAGGGGGCCTTTCGGATACGCAGTATTTT.

This clonotype occurred once. Being one base from a much bigger clone, this may be a read error. The rearrangement joins TRBV28 to TRBJ1-5; possibly TRBD1 for D (6 bases). Per germline, CDR1 MDHEN and CDR2 SYDVKM. This CDR3 region has 17 residues. The CDR3 DNA reads as TGTGCCAGCAGTCGAACAGGGTCCGGGAGGGAATCTCAGTCCCAGCATTTT. Amino acids: CASSRTGSGRESQSQHF.

This clonotype was recorded at least ten times. The CDR3 DNA is TGTGCCAGCAGCACCTTGGGAGATACGCAGTATTTT. Translating it yields CASSTLGDTQYF. This rearrangement joins TRBV3-1 to TRBJ2-3; no clear D gene. Looked up from germline, CDR1 is LGHDT and CDR2 is YNNKEL (reference sequence). This CDR3 is 12 amino acids long. V lost 5 bases and J 5 bases, leaving 8 bases between the germline ends.

This clonotype is medium-sized (0.01 to 0.1%) in the sample. This sequence joins TRBV7-2 and TRBJ2-1; TRBD1 agrees at 9 bases. V was pared by 6 bases and J by 7 bases, with 13 bases of the junction left unmatched. Per the germline V gene, CDR1 is SGHTA and CDR2 is FQGNSA. The CDR3 is made up of 16 amino acids. The CDR3 protein is CASSPKGQGWENEQFF. As DNA, the CDR3 is TGTGCCAGCAGTCCTAAGGGACAGGGATGGGAGAATGAGCAGTTCTTC.

This clonotype has ten or more counts. The chain combines TRBV9 with TRBJ2-2; D remains unclear. CDR1 SGDLS and CDR2 YYNGEE come from the germline V gene. The CDR3 consists of 14 residues. Trimming pared 0 bases from V and 6 bases from J, leaving 9 bases between. CDR3 DNA sequence: TGTGCCAGCAGCGTAGAGGCCTACGCCGGGGAGCTGTTTTTT. Its translation is CASSVEAYAGELFF.

In its sample, this clonotype is medium-sized. CDR3 in amino acids: CASTIGTPTYEQYF. The CDR3 DNA reads TGTGCCAGCACCATCGGGACTCCGACCTACGAGCAGTACTTC. The chain carries TRBV12-3 or TRBV12-4 and TRBJ2-7; maybe TRBD2 (6 bases). The CDR3 extends over 14 amino acids. The V and J ends lost 7 bases and 2 bases respectively, with 15 bases between them.

This clonotype was observed many times. J is TRBJ2-1 and V is TRBV15; D is undetermined. Trimming took 2 bases from V and 5 from J, leaving 4 bases between them. Germline-derived CDR1 and CDR2 are LNHNV and YYDKDF (reference sequence). The CDR3 is 12 amino acids. The CDR3 reads CATSRYNNEQFF. The CDR3 DNA follows: TGTGCCACCAGCAGATATAACAATGAGCAGTTCTTC.

This clonotype was seen repeatedly, ten times or more. The chain recombines TRBV28 with TRBJ2-7; D is ambiguous. This CDR3 region has 14 residues. CDR1 and CDR2 from the germline V gene are MDHEN and SYDVKM. V was clipped by 1 base and J by 2 bases, with 9 bases between them. In DNA form, the CDR3 reads TGTGCCAGCAGTTTATTTGCTCCCCCCTACGAGCAGTACTTC. Amino acid sequence: CASSLFAPPYEQYF.

V is TRBV5-1 and J is TRBJ2-2; the D is unclear. Germline CDR1 SGHRS, CDR2 YFSETQ. Trimming shortened V by 0 bases and J by 6 bases, and 9 bases separated the two germline ends. The CDR3 is 14 residues long. CDR3 sequence: CASSLDRHAGELFF. CDR3 DNA: TGCGCCAGCAGCTTGGACCGACACGCCGGGGAGCTGTTTTTT.

At least ten counts were recorded for this clonotype. V is TRBV11-2 and J is TRBJ1-2, with D tentatively TRBD1 (5 bases). The V end lost 5 bases, the J end lost 6 bases, and 19 bases lay between the germline ends. From germline, CDR1 is SGHAT and CDR2 FQNNGV. This CDR3 is built from 15 residues. The DNA for the CDR3 is TGTGCCAGCAGCGTCCGGGACCCCGGACGGGATGGCTACACCTTC. Translated: CASSVRDPGRDGYTF. Using reference TRBV11-2 and TRBJ1-2 for the parts outside the CDR3, the full variable domain is EAGVAQSPRYKIIEKRQSVAFWCNPISGHATLYWYQQILGQGPKLLIQFQNNGVVDDSQLPKDRFSAERLKGVDSTLKIQPAKLEDSAVYLCASSVRDPGRDGYTFGSGTRLTVV.

This clonotype was found many times. V is TRBV9 and J is TRBJ1-1; D possibly corresponds to TRBD1 (5 bases). V lost 3 bases, J lost 2 bases, and 11 bases lay in between. This CDR3 spans 14 amino acids. Germline assignment: CDR1 SGDLS and CDR2 YYNGEE. The CDR3 region is CASSARRTNTEAFF. Written as DNA, the CDR3 is TGTGCCAGCAGCGCCCGGAGGACAAACACTGAAGCTTTCTTT.

This clonotype was seen at least ten times. V usage is TRBV25-1 and J usage is TRBJ2-2, with D perhaps matching TRBD2 (5 bases). The CDR3 loop spans 12 amino acids. CDR1 and CDR2 (germline): MGHDK, SYGVNS. V gave up 11 bases and J gave up 4 bases, with 11 bases separating them. Written as DNA, the CDR3 is TGTGCCGGAGACGCGGGCACCGGGGAGCTGTTTTTT. Its translation: CAGDAGTGELFF. Looking up the rest from reference TRBV25-1 and TRBJ2-2 gives the full variable domain: EADIYQTPRYLVIGTGKKITLECSQTMGHDKMYWYQQDPGMELHLIHYSYGVNSTEKGDLSSESTVSRIRTEHFPLTLESARPSHTSQYLCAGDAGTGELFFGEGSRLTVL.

This clonotype was counted many times. The V gene is TRBV30, the J gene TRBJ2-6; D is unresolved. Per germline, CDR1 GTSNPN and CDR2 SVGIG (reference sequence). This CDR3 has 15 amino acids. V shed 1 base and J shed 3 bases, with 10 bases lying between them. This chain's CDR3 is CAWSAWSVGANVLTF. The CDR3 DNA reads as TGTGCCTGGAGTGCCTGGTCGGTTGGGGCCAACGTCCTGACTTTC. The whole variable domain, filled in from reference TRBV30 and TRBJ2-6, reads SQTIHQWPATLVQPVGSPLSLECTVEGTSNPNLYWYRQAAGRGLQLLFYSVGIGQISSEVPQNLSASRPQDRQFILSSKKLLLSDSGFYLCAWSAWSVGANVLTFGAGSRLTVL.

This clonotype was observed at least ten times. The V and J genes are TRBV28 and TRBJ1-2; a possible D gene is TRBD1 (6 bases). The V end lost 6 bases, the J end lost 7 bases, and 15 bases lay between the germline ends. Germline assignment: CDR1 MDHEN and CDR2 SYDVKM. The CDR3 runs to 13 residues. In DNA form, the CDR3 reads TGTGCCAGCAGCCGGCGGACAGATAGTGGCTACACCTTC. Protein: CASSRRTDSGYTF.

This clonotype is medium-sized. The rearrangement joins TRBV7-2 to TRBJ1-2, with TRBD1 as a possible D gene (6 bases). Germline V gene lookup returns CDR1 SGHTA and CDR2 FQGNSA. The CDR3 covers 15 residues. Trimming shortened V by 4 bases and J by 0 bases, and 12 bases separated the two germline ends. The CDR3 spells CASSYGQNPNYGYTF. The CDR3 DNA sequence: TGTGCCAGCAGCTATGGACAGAACCCTAACTATGGCTACACCTTC. Combining the CDR3 with reference TRBV7-2 and TRBJ1-2 gives the whole variable domain GAGVSQSPSNKVTEKGKDVELRCDPISGHTALYWYRQSLGQGLEFLIYFQGNSAPDKSGLPSDRFSAERTGGSVSTLTIQRTQQEDSAVYLCASSYGQNPNYGYTFGSGTRLTVV.

The chain has TRBV27 and TRBJ2-2, with 8 bases lining up with TRBD1. CDR3 size: 15 residues. Germline loops: CDR1 MNHEY, CDR2 SMNVEV (reference sequence). V shed 6 bases, J shed 1 base, and the junction held 4 bases outside the gene matches. CDR3 loop: CASRDRAWNTGELFF. The CDR3 DNA sequence: TGTGCCAGCAGGGACAGGGCTTGGAACACCGGGGAGCTGTTTTTT.

V and J are TRBV6-5 and TRBJ2-3; no clear D gene. CDR1 is MNHEY, CDR2 SVGAGI, per germline. Trimming pared 6 bases from V and 2 bases from J, leaving 21 bases between. The CDR3 spans 17 residues. The CDR3 nucleotides are TGTGCCAGCAGCCCTGATGGAGCTGCAAGCCTCACAGATACGCAGTATTTT. This codes for CASSPDGAASLTDTQYF.

This clonotype was picked up a small number of times. The genes are TRBV2 and TRBJ2-6, with D perhaps matching TRBD1 or TRBD2 (5 bases each). Trimming pared 9 bases from V and 0 bases from J, leaving 12 bases between. In germline, CDR1 is SNHLY, CDR2 FYNNEI. This CDR3 is built from 15 residues. CDR3 nucleotides: TGTGCCAGTGGGACGGCTAGCTCTGGGGCCAACGTCCTGACTTTC. Its translation is CASGTASSGANVLTF.

Many counts were recorded for this clonotype. This chain links TRBV6-2 or TRBV6-3 with TRBJ1-4, with 9 nucleotides matching TRBD1. Looked up from germline, CDR1 is MNHEY and CDR2 is SVGEGT. The CDR3 covers 15 residues. The V segment lost 10 bases and the J segment 8 bases; nucleotides outside the gene matches: 14. The CDR3 here is CATVPRTGDGEKLFF. CDR3 DNA: TGTGCCACCGTTCCTCGGACAGGGGATGGCGAAAAACTGTTTTTT.

This clonotype was observed many times. The chain joins TRBV6-2 or TRBV6-3 to TRBJ2-1, with 7 bases fitting TRBD2. Germline V gene lookup returns CDR1 MNHEY and CDR2 SVGEGT. The CDR3 totals 17 residues. V was clipped by 2 bases and J by 1 base; unmatched bases: 8. DNA for the CDR3: TGTGCCAGCAGTTACGGGCTCGCGGGAGTATCCTACAATGAGCAGTTCTTC. Its translation: CASSYGLAGVSYNEQFF.

This clonotype appeared many times. The J gene is TRBJ2-3, the V gene TRBV30, with 9 bases matching TRBD2. The germline V gene encodes CDR1 GTSNPN and CDR2 SVGIG (reference sequence). The CDR3 is 13 amino acids. The V and J ends lost 1 base and 6 bases, in that order; junction bases with no gene match: 2. DNA for the CDR3: TGTGCCTGGAGTGGCGGGAGGGCCGATACGCAGTATTTT. Its translation is CAWSGGRADTQYF.

This clonotype has a count of ten or more. V is TRBV2 and J is TRBJ2-2; D tentatively fits TRBD1 or TRBD2 (5 bases each). V was pared by 6 bases and J by 7 bases, with 15 bases between. This CDR3 is built from 14 residues. Germline V CDR1 and CDR2: SNHLY, FYNNEI. CDR3 loop: CASRVRGLGGELFF. In nucleotides, the CDR3 is TGTGCCAGCAGGGTCCGGGGCCTTGGCGGGGAGCTGTTTTTT.

This clonotype was seen a few times. The chain joins TRBV20-1 to TRBJ1-1; perhaps TRBD1 as D (5 bases). From germline, CDR1 is DFQATT and CDR2 SNEGSKA (reference sequence). The CDR3 runs 13 residues. The ends were cut back, 4 bases at V and 6 bases at J, with 15 bases in the middle. CDR3 sequence (DNA): TGCAGTGCTATTAGCCTGGGCAGGGCTGAAGCTTTCTTT. Residues: CSAISLGRAEAFF.

By share of the sample, this clonotype is medium-sized. The rearrangement uses TRBV28 and TRBJ2-7; 11 bases map to TRBD1. Germline assignment: CDR1 MDHEN and CDR2 SYDVKM. J lost 0 bases, V lost 6 bases, and 16 bases had no gene match. The CDR3 runs to 19 residues. CDR3 nucleotides: TGTGCCAGCAGAACCCGCCGGGACAGGGGGACCGAAAGCTCCTACGAGCAGTACTTC. It is translated as CASRTRRDRGTESSYEQYF.

This clonotype was recorded many times. The chain uses TRBV5-1 and TRBJ2-2, with D perhaps given as TRBD1 or TRBD2 (5 bases each). V was pared by 7 bases and J by 2 bases, with 12 bases between. This CDR3 has 14 amino acids. Germline V lookup: CDR1 SGHRS, CDR2 YFSETQ. The DNA of the CDR3 is TGCGCCAGCGTCCGGGACCAAAACACCGGGGAGCTGTTTTTT. It codes for CASVRDQNTGELFF.